This TCR beta chain came from a study of blood T cells in healthy people across ages. Then a second PCR, running about 7 to 11 cycles, was carried out with a sample-barcoded 5' primer and a J-beta primer mix. In TCRdb, the 5' RACE reads were re-called with MiXCR into one record per CDR3 protein. The sample shows 760,000 or so distinct CDR3 sequences, 25% of them seen only once. The germline CDR1 and CDR2 sequences are MNHEY and SVGAGI. Trimming stripped 4 bases from V and 8 bases from J, with 12 bases between. The CDR3 is made up of 13 amino acids. This sample also appeared in a second study, on T cells of mothers and their children. From that report: In each mother, TCR beta CDR3 reads exceeded 8.5 million; in each child, they numbered several million.

This sequence was found in a boy aged 5-17 years in good health. Specimen: blood. The V and J genes are TRBV6-5 and TRBJ2-1; D is unclear. This CDR3 reads CASSWQVLDEQFF. DNA of the CDR3: TGTGCCAGCAGTTGGCAGGTGCTAGATGAGCAGTTCTTC.